A single sample gave rise to the 32 T cell receptor beta chains below, sequenced in a study of shared clonotypes between healthy human individuals (dated by TCRdb to about 2020). Library construction relied on the immunoSEQ multiplex PCR assay. Imported from immuneACCESS, the table was reduced by TCRdb to in-frame sequences with V and J called. These copies leave out some clones; in studies compared against another copy, an unresolved V gene accounts for under half, and the cause of the remainder is not known. The sample table holds some 1.4 million clones, of which 96% were seen once. The ten top clones hold roughly 1.1% of the sample. The sample was naive CD4+ T cells sorted from blood. What the cell subset or site label conveys for this sample: CD45RA+ positively selected. These receptors came from a man aged 25 to 45 in good health.

This chain links TRBV5-5 with TRBJ2-7, with TRBD2 matching 7 bases. The CDR3 is 16 residues long. CDR1 is SGHKS, CDR2 YYEKEE, per germline (reference sequence). The V gene end was trimmed by 2 bases and the J gene end by 0 bases; junction bases not matched to a gene: 8. The CDR3 DNA sequence: TGTGCCAGCAGCTTTTCTAGCGGAGGAAACTCCTACGAGCAGTACTTC. Its protein is CASSFSSGGNSYEQYF.

This clone was seen only once. The rearrangement joins TRBV28 to TRBJ2-7; TRBD2 matches at 10 bases. This CDR3 comprises 15 residues. Germline V gene lookup returns CDR1 MDHEN and CDR2 SYDVKM. Trimming at V came to 7 bases and at J to 4 bases, leaving 10 bases not matched to a gene. As DNA, the CDR3 is TGTGCCAGCAACGACCTAGCGGGAGCTGTGTACGAGCAGTACTTC. Its protein product is CASNDLAGAVYEQYF.

This chain connects TRBV27 to TRBJ2-1; D is unresolved. The CDR3 spans 16 residues. The V end lost 1 base, the J end lost 7 bases, and 17 bases lay between the germline ends. The germline V gene encodes CDR1 MNHEY and CDR2 SMNVEV (reference sequence). In DNA form, the CDR3 reads TGTGCCAGCAGTTTATTCTCTAGTTCGGACCGGAATGAGCAGTTCTTC. This codes for CASSLFSSSDRNEQFF.

The J gene is TRBJ2-3, the V gene TRBV2; 11 nucleotides align to TRBD2. Trimming cost V 3 bases and J 8 bases; bases outside gene matches: 7. The V gene's germline CDR1 is SNHLY and CDR2 FYNNEI. The CDR3 is made up of 15 amino acids. CDR3 in DNA: TGTGCCAGCAGTGACTTGACTAGCGGGAAGGGTACGCAGTATTTT. This encodes CASSDLTSGKGTQYF.

CDR3 DNA sequence: TGTGCCAGCAGTTACCAGGGGGCTGCGCAGTACTTC. Translation gives CASSYQGAAQYF. The rearrangement uses TRBV6-5 and TRBJ2-7; 8 bases agree with TRBD1. The CDR3 extends over 12 amino acids. Germline V gene lookup returns CDR1 MNHEY and CDR2 SVGAGI. V lost 2 bases, J lost 9 bases, and 3 bases stayed unmatched.

In the case of this clone: Other DNA sequences within the sample encode an identical CDR3. The J gene is TRBJ1-3, the V gene TRBV6-5; no reliable D call. Trimming left V 2 bases short and J 0 bases short, with 8 bases between. CDR3 length equals 15 residues. Germline loops: CDR1 MNHEY, CDR2 SVGAGI. The CDR3 region has the DNA TGTGCCAGCAGTTACGGGTCGGGCTCTGGAAACACCATATATTTT. Residues: CASSYGSGSGNTIYF.

This clone was observed once. The gene calls are TRBV5-4 and TRBJ2-2; 13 positions match TRBD2. This CDR3 is built from 18 residues. V lost 4 bases to trimming and J lost 1 base; unmatched junction nucleotides: 7. Germline V gene lookup returns CDR1 SGHNT and CDR2 YYREEE (reference sequence). The CDR3 sequence: CASSRGLAGTGNTGELFF. As DNA, the CDR3 is TGTGCCAGCAGCCGGGGACTAGCGGGGACGGGGAACACCGGGGAGCTGTTTTTT.

The rearrangement joins TRBV4-3 to TRBJ2-2; D is uncertain. CDR3 length equals 13 residues. Germline assignment: CDR1 LGHNA and CDR2 YSLEER. Trimming took off 8 bases at V and 4 bases at J, with 11 bases between the two ends. CDR3 DNA sequence: TGCGCCAGCCTTAAAGGGATCACCGGGGAGCTGTTTTTT. It codes for CASLKGITGELFF.

In this sample, this clone turned up once. This sequence joins TRBV18 and TRBJ2-5; 7 bases are a match to TRBD2. CDR3 length: 16 residues. With 0 bases clipped from V and 5 bases from J, the junction kept 9 bases outside the gene matches. Germline CDR1 KGHSH, CDR2 LQKENI. This CDR3 is CASSPPTGGPGETQYF. The DNA for the CDR3 is TGTGCCAGCTCACCACCAACGGGGGGACCCGGGGAGACCCAGTACTTC.

This sequence joins TRBV19 and TRBJ2-7, with a tentative D call TRBD2 (5 bases). This CDR3 is 14 amino acids long. Trimming left V 4 bases short and J 0 bases short, with 10 bases between. Germline CDR1 LNHDA, CDR2 SQIVND (reference sequence). This CDR3 is CASSNGGTSYEQYF. The CDR3 nucleotides are TGTGCCAGTAGTAACGGAGGTACCTCCTACGAGCAGTACTTC.

The chain is built from TRBV6-5 and TRBJ1-3; D is unresolved. The V gene's germline CDR1 is MNHEY and CDR2 SVGAGI. The CDR3 contains 16 residues. Trimming took 0 bases from V and 4 from J, leaving 13 bases between them. CDR3 in DNA: TGTGCCAGCAGTTACTCGACCCTTTCGGCCGGAAACACCATATATTTT. This translates into CASSYSTLSAGNTIYF.

This clone was picked up one time. The V and J genes are TRBV28 and TRBJ2-7; 7 nucleotides match TRBD1. CDR3 length equals 16 residues. Germline CDR1 and CDR2: MDHEN and SYDVKM. J lost 1 base, V lost 5 bases, and 11 bases had no gene match. The CDR3 here is CASSPQGKGASYEQYF. CDR3 nucleotides: TGTGCCAGCAGTCCCCAGGGGAAGGGGGCGTCCTACGAGCAGTACTTC.

The genes are TRBV9 and TRBJ2-1; 12 nucleotides line up with TRBD2. The length of the CDR3 is 16 residues. CDR1 SGDLS and CDR2 YYNGEE come from the germline V gene. V was clipped by 3 bases and J by 7 bases; unmatched bases: 8. The CDR3 protein is CASSGVGLAGWNEQFF. The CDR3 DNA sequence: TGTGCCAGCAGCGGTGTTGGACTAGCGGGATGGAATGAGCAGTTCTTC.

The chain carries TRBV28 and TRBJ2-7; D might be TRBD2 (7 bases). Trimming left V 6 bases short and J 7 bases short, with 19 bases between. Germline assignment: CDR1 MDHEN and CDR2 SYDVKM. This CDR3 comprises 14 residues. CDR3 sequence: CASRPGGRGFEQYF. The CDR3 DNA follows: TGTGCCAGCAGGCCGGGAGGCAGGGGATTTGAGCAGTACTTC.

V usage is TRBV18 and J usage is TRBJ2-3; the D gene is possibly TRBD2 (5 bases). Germline values: CDR1 KGHSH, CDR2 LQKENI. This CDR3 region has 16 residues. Deletions cut 0 bases from V and 1 base from J, with 11 bases between. The CDR3 region has the DNA TGTGCCAGCTCACCACCCTCGGGGAAAGGCACAGATACGCAGTATTTT. Encoded protein: CASSPPSGKGTDTQYF.

The CDR3 DNA sequence: TGTGCCAGCAGTTTGGAGGGACGTAGCAATCAGCCCCAGCATTTT. Its protein product is CASSLEGRSNQPQHF. V gene TRBV27 combines with J gene TRBJ1-5; D is perhaps TRBD1 (5 bases). This CDR3 is built from 15 residues. Germline CDR1 is MNHEY and CDR2 is SMNVEV (reference sequence). With 3 bases removed from V and 0 bases from J, the gap between germline ends came to 9 bases.

The CDR3 DNA reads TGTGCCAGCTCACAACTAGCAAGCGAGCAGTACTTC. This translates into CASSQLASEQYF. The gene calls are TRBV18 and TRBJ2-7; possibly TRBD2 for D (6 bases). This CDR3 region has 12 residues. Per the germline V gene, CDR1 is KGHSH and CDR2 is LQKENI. Deletions cut 4 bases from V and 6 bases from J, with 10 bases between.

This CDR3 is CASSAFPGRSGANVLTF. The CDR3 DNA reads as TGTGCCAGCAGTGCCTTTCCGGGGCGATCTGGGGCCAACGTCCTGACTTTC. The genes are TRBV25-1 and TRBJ2-6; D possibly matches TRBD1 or TRBD2 (5 bases each). This CDR3 contains 17 residues. The ends were cut back, 4 bases at V and 1 base at J, with 14 bases in the middle. CDR1 and CDR2 from the germline V gene are MGHDK and SYGVNS.

The DNA for the CDR3 is TGTGCCAGCAGCGTTGGGACAGAGAACTATGGCTACACCTTC. The encoded protein is CASSVGTENYGYTF. This chain links TRBV9 with TRBJ1-2; 7 bases align to TRBD1. This CDR3 contains 14 residues. V shed 2 bases, J shed 2 bases, and the junction held 3 bases outside the gene matches. Germline CDR1 SGDLS, CDR2 YYNGEE.

V usage is TRBV4-1 and J usage is TRBJ2-5; 9 bases fit TRBD1. Germline CDR1 reads MGHRA; CDR2 reads YSYEKL. CDR3 length: 16 residues. Trimming at V came to 0 bases and at J to 5 bases, leaving 7 bases not matched to a gene. CDR3 bases: TGCGCCAGCAGCCAAGAGGGTGGACAGGGGTGGGAGACCCAGTACTTC. Translating gives CASSQEGGQGWETQYF.

This rearrangement joins TRBV6-6 to TRBJ1-2; D unresolved. Trimming took 5 bases from V and 2 from J, leaving 15 bases between them. Germline assignment: CDR1 MNHNY and CDR2 SVGAGI (reference sequence). The CDR3 runs to 15 residues. The CDR3 DNA sequence: TGTGCCAGCAGTACCCCAAGAACAACAAACTATGGCTACACCTTC. Translated, it gives CASSTPRTTNYGYTF.

The chain joins TRBV29-1 to TRBJ2-3, with D hard to call. Trimming shortened V by 7 bases and J by 1 base, and 9 bases separated the two germline ends. From germline, CDR1 is SQVTM and CDR2 ANQGSEA. The CDR3 spans 12 residues. The CDR3 bases are TGCAGCGGCACCCAGGGCACAGATACGCAGTATTTT. As protein: CSGTQGTDTQYF.

The chain has TRBV4-3 and TRBJ1-2, with D perhaps TRBD1 (5 bases). CDR3 size: 16 residues. In germline, CDR1 is LGHNA, CDR2 YSLEER. Trimming stripped 0 bases from V and 11 bases from J, with 22 bases between. The CDR3 loop reads CASSQDLKQANLRYTF. In nucleotides, the CDR3 is TGCGCCAGCAGCCAAGATCTAAAACAGGCGAACTTACGTTACACCTTC.

The chain links TRBV5-1 to TRBJ2-3; 9 nucleotides match TRBD2. V lost 4 bases to trimming and J lost 3 bases; unmatched junction nucleotides: 3. The V gene's germline CDR1 is SGHRS and CDR2 YFSETQ. This CDR3 is 14 amino acids long. The CDR3 nucleotides read TGCGCCAGCAGCACCCTAGCGGGGACAGATACGCAGTATTTT. Its translation: CASSTLAGTDTQYF.

The rearrangement joins TRBV27 to TRBJ1-4; TRBD1 might be the D (6 bases). CDR3 length equals 15 residues. CDR1 and CDR2 (germline): MNHEY, SMNVEV (reference sequence). V lost 6 bases, J lost 1 base, and 12 bases lay in between. The CDR3 protein is CASRGLQGTNEKLFF. DNA for the CDR3: TGTGCCAGCAGGGGCCTACAGGGAACTAATGAAAAACTGTTTTTT. The whole variable domain, remainder taken from reference TRBV27 and TRBJ1-4, is EAQVTQNPRYLITVTGKKLTVTCSQNMNHEYMSWYRQDPGLGLRQIYYSMNVEVTDKGDVPEGYKVSRKEKRNFPLILESPSPNQTSLYFCASRGLQGTNEKLFFGSGTQLSVL.

V gene TRBV28 combines with J gene TRBJ1-5; no clear D. The CDR3 runs 12 residues. CDR1 is MDHEN and CDR2 is SYDVKM in the germline V gene. V was clipped by 6 bases and J by 7 bases, with 10 bases between them. The CDR3 loop reads CASRAYQQPQHF. CDR3 sequence (DNA): TGTGCCAGCAGGGCTTATCAACAGCCCCAGCATTTT.

The CDR3 DNA sequence: TGTGCAAGTCGCTTAGGCAACAAGCGGAGGCCTAGGGGGGAGCAGTACTTC. Residues: CASRLGNKRRPRGEQYF. The rearrangement joins TRBV12-2 to TRBJ2-7; TRBD1, as called in the table, went unchecked against the DNA. TRBV12-2 is labeled a pseudogene. The CDR3 is 17 amino acids.

This clone appeared a single time. This sequence joins TRBV13 and TRBJ2-3; possibly TRBD1 for D (6 bases). Germline V CDR1 and CDR2: PRHDT, FYEKMQ (reference sequence). V was cut by 1 base and J by 3 bases, with 11 bases left in between. CDR3 length: 15 amino acids. This CDR3 reads CASSLVGQSTDTQYF. CDR3 bases: TGTGCCAGCAGCTTAGTCGGACAGTCAACAGATACGCAGTATTTT.

This chain joins TRBV7-2 and TRBJ1-2; TRBD1 matches at 8 bases. Trimming at V came to 7 bases and at J to 6 bases, leaving 13 bases not matched to a gene. The CDR3 consists of 15 residues. The germline V gene has CDR1 SGHTA and CDR2 FQGNSA. CDR3 nucleotide sequence: TGTGCCAGCAATACCAAGTGGGACAGGCTTCATGGCTACACCTTC. This gives the protein CASNTKWDRLHGYTF. Full variable domain (remainder filled in from reference TRBV7-2 and TRBJ1-2): GAGVSQSPSNKVTEKGKDVELRCDPISGHTALYWYRQSLGQGLEFLIYFQGNSAPDKSGLPSDRFSAERTGGSVSTLTIQRTQQEDSAVYLCASNTKWDRLHGYTFGSGTRLTVV.

This chain links TRBV7-2 with TRBJ2-1; D gene ambiguous. The CDR3 loop spans 13 amino acids. The germline V gene encodes CDR1 SGHTA and CDR2 FQGNSA. The ends were cut back, 5 bases at V and 8 bases at J, with 13 bases in the middle. CDR3 loop: CASSRPWTDEQFF. The CDR3, as DNA: TGTGCCAGCAGCCGCCCCTGGACCGATGAGCAGTTCTTC.

V gene TRBV9 combines with J gene TRBJ2-3, with unresolved D. This CDR3 spans 14 amino acids. The V end lost 3 bases, the J end lost 2 bases, and 10 bases lay between the germline ends. The germline gives CDR1 SGDLS, CDR2 YYNGEE. Written as DNA, the CDR3 is TGTGCCAGCAGCGCCATGCCCGACACAGATACGCAGTATTTT. Amino acid sequence: CASSAMPDTDTQYF.

This clone was counted a single time. The chain couples TRBV29-1 to TRBJ2-3; 9 bases match TRBD2. V lost 3 bases to trimming and J lost 4 bases; unmatched junction nucleotides: 5. CDR1 is SQVTM, CDR2 ANQGSEA, per germline. This CDR3 region has 14 residues. CDR3 amino acids: CSVELLAGADTQYF. CDR3 sequence (DNA): TGCAGCGTTGAGTTGTTAGCGGGAGCAGATACGCAGTATTTT.